Presented here are 18 T cell receptor beta chains from one specimen sequenced in a study of CD8+ T cells in alopecia areata. The sequencing template was cDNA reverse transcribed from extracted RNA. Measured with immunoSEQ multiplex PCR; TCRdb has only the in-frame clones, and not every one. The repertoire holds 30,000 to 35,000 clones, with 45% to 60% as singletons. Sample: NKG2D-high CD8+ T cells sorted from blood. All receptors derive from a human donor with alopecia areata.

The rearrangement uses TRBV29-1 and TRBJ2-7; D possibly uses TRBD1 or TRBD2 (5 bases each). Germline CDR1 is SQVTM and CDR2 is ANQGSEA. V was trimmed by 6 bases and J by 3 bases, leaving 9 bases between them. This CDR3 has 11 amino acids. CDR3 in amino acids: CSVRDGYEQYF. The CDR3 DNA sequence: TGCAGCGTAAGGGACGGCTACGAGCAGTACTTC.

The V and J genes are TRBV13 and TRBJ2-4, with D unresolved. The germline V gene encodes CDR1 PRHDT and CDR2 FYEKMQ (reference sequence). Trimming removed 4 bases from V and 0 bases from J, with 10 bases in between. The CDR3 has 15 amino acids. The CDR3, as DNA: TGTGCCAGCAGCTCCGGAACGGGAGCCAAAAACATTCAGTACTTC. Protein: CASSSGTGAKNIQYF.

This clone was counted a few times. The rearrangement links TRBV9 to TRBJ2-3; no definite D call. V lost 4 bases, J lost 2 bases, and 2 bases lay in between. Germline CDR1 and CDR2: SGDLS and YYNGEE. The length of the CDR3 is 11 residues. CDR3 sequence: CASSLTDTQYF. CDR3 in DNA: TGTGCCAGCAGCCTCACAGATACGCAGTATTTT.

Comments on this clone: The sample carries other DNA sequences with the same CDR3. This chain uses TRBV27 with TRBJ2-7; D not resolved. Germline V CDR1 and CDR2: MNHEY, SMNVEV (reference sequence). The CDR3 is 14 residues long. The germline V and J ends were trimmed by 2 bases and 7 bases, with 15 bases remaining between them. CDR3 loop: CASSLGSSPREQYF. The CDR3 DNA follows: TGTGCCAGCAGTTTAGGATCCAGCCCCAGGGAGCAGTACTTC.

This clone was picked up a small number of times. The rearrangement links TRBV28 to TRBJ1-5; TRBD1 matches at 7 bases. V lost 6 bases to trimming and J lost 7 bases; unmatched junction nucleotides: 12. The CDR3 contains 15 residues. Germline values: CDR1 MDHEN, CDR2 SYDVKM. CDR3 in DNA: TGTGCCAGCAGCCAAGACAGGGAGGGAGGACAGCCCCAGCATTTT. Protein: CASSQDREGGQPQHF. Full variable domain (remainder filled in from reference TRBV28 and TRBJ1-5): DVKVTQSSRYLVKRTGEKVFLECVQDMDHENMFWYRQDPGLGLRLIYFSYDVKMKEKGDIPEGYSVSREKKERFSLILESASTNQTSMYLCASSQDREGGQPQHFGDGTRLSIL.

The genes are TRBV27 and TRBJ1-2; 10 bases align to TRBD1. This CDR3 has 16 amino acids. Germline V gene sequence: CDR1 MNHEY, CDR2 SMNVEV (reference sequence). Unmatched junction bases numbered 13, after V lost 5 bases and J lost 7 bases. The CDR3 region is CASSPRQGARHTGYTF. For the CDR3, the DNA is TGTGCCAGCAGTCCGCGACAGGGGGCTCGACACACTGGCTACACCTTC.

This clone has a handful of counts. This rearrangement joins TRBV19 to TRBJ2-3; D remains unclear. The CDR3 contains 15 residues. The germline V gene has CDR1 LNHDA and CDR2 SQIVND (reference sequence). V was clipped by 5 bases and J by 6 bases, with 18 bases between them. In DNA form, the CDR3 reads TGTGCCAGTAGTGGTCTGGCTACTCCCGCGGATACGCAGTATTTT. Translating gives CASSGLATPADTQYF.

The chain recombines TRBV5-1 with TRBJ2-2, with D tentatively TRBD1 (6 bases). The CDR3 is 16 residues long. The V gene lost 0 bases and the J gene lost 5 bases, with 14 bases spanning the gap. Looked up from germline, CDR1 is SGHRS and CDR2 is YFSETQ. CDR3 sequence reads: CASSLAPGHRTGELFF. The CDR3 coding sequence is TGCGCCAGCAGCTTGGCCCCGGGACACCGAACCGGGGAGCTGTTTTTT.

The J gene is TRBJ2-7, the V gene TRBV13; 9 bases match TRBD1. CDR3 length: 15 amino acids. The junction had 5 bases not matched to a gene; V was cut back by 4 bases and J by 1 base. Per germline, CDR1 PRHDT and CDR2 FYEKMQ (reference sequence). In nucleotides, the CDR3 is TGTGCCAGCAGCTCGCCCGGACAGGGGTCCTACGAGCAGTACTTC. This gives the protein CASSSPGQGSYEQYF.

The rearrangement links TRBV15 to TRBJ2-7; D is uncertain. Germline CDR1 and CDR2: LNHNV and YYDKDF (reference sequence). This CDR3 has 13 residues. The V and J ends lost 0 bases and 6 bases respectively, with 9 bases between them. The CDR3 region is CATSRDSFFEQYF. In DNA form, the CDR3 reads TGTGCCACCAGCAGAGACTCCTTTTTCGAGCAGTACTTC.

V gene TRBV7-6 combines with J gene TRBJ1-2; tentatively, D is TRBD1 (5 bases). Trimming cost V 3 bases and J 8 bases, with 19 bases left between them. The V gene's germline CDR1 is SGHVS and CDR2 FNYEAQ. The length of the CDR3 is 15 residues. CDR3 bases: TGTGCCAGCAGCTTTCCCCTCGGGGAGGGGCCAGGCTACACCTTC. Translation gives CASSFPLGEGPGYTF.

This clone was counted only a few times. This chain joins TRBV7-9 and TRBJ2-4, with TRBD1 as a possible D gene (6 bases). V was trimmed by 4 bases and J by 2 bases, leaving 9 bases between them. This CDR3 is 14 amino acids long. The germline V gene has CDR1 SEHNR and CDR2 FQNEAQ (reference sequence). CDR3 bases: TGTGCCAGCAGCTGGCAGGGGACCAAAAACATTCAGTACTTC. The encoded protein is CASSWQGTKNIQYF.

The chain combines TRBV9 with TRBJ2-7, with 12 positions matching TRBD2. Germline CDR1 reads SGDLS; CDR2 reads YYNGEE. Trimming at V came to 3 bases and at J to 8 bases, leaving 6 bases not matched to a gene. This CDR3 has 14 amino acids. For the CDR3, the DNA is TGTGCCAGCAGCGCCTTTACTAGCGGGGGGCAGCAGTACTTC. It yields the protein CASSAFTSGGQQYF.

For this clone: Different DNA sequences within this sample yield the same CDR3. This chain uses TRBV29-1 with TRBJ1-1; D uncertain. Germline V gene lookup returns CDR1 SQVTM and CDR2 ANQGSEA. Trimming removed 4 bases at V and 7 bases at J, with 13 bases between. This CDR3 is 12 amino acids long. The CDR3 DNA is TGCAGCGTTGGGACCCTGAGTTATGAAGCTTTCTTT. It is translated as CSVGTLSYEAFF. Full variable domain (outside the CDR3, taken from reference TRBV29-1 and TRBJ1-1): SAVISQKPSRDICQRGTSLTIQCQVDSQVTMMFWYRQQPGQSLTLIATANQGSEATYESGFVIDKFPISRPNLTFSTLTVSNMSPEDSSIYLCSVGTLSYEAFFGQGTRLTVV.

The genes are TRBV11-3 and TRBJ2-7, with 8 nucleotides matching TRBD1. The germline gives CDR1 SGHNT, CDR2 YENEEA. The CDR3 is 16 amino acids. V was pared by 4 bases and J by 2 bases, with 10 bases of the junction left unmatched. The CDR3 is CASSSRWTGSAYEQYF. CDR3 in DNA: TGTGCCAGCAGCTCTCGTTGGACAGGGAGCGCCTACGAGCAGTACTTC.

The chain has TRBV4-1 and TRBJ2-1; no clear D gene. The CDR3 has 15 amino acids. The ends were cut back, 0 bases at V and 2 bases at J, with 8 bases in the middle. CDR1 and CDR2 from the germline V gene are MGHRA and YSYEKL. CDR3 amino acids: CASSQDPPPYNEQFF. CDR3 sequence (DNA): TGCGCCAGCAGCCAAGATCCCCCCCCCTACAATGAGCAGTTCTTC.

The chain joins TRBV6-1 to TRBJ1-2, with D possibly being TRBD1 (5 bases). V shed 6 bases and J shed 4 bases, with 18 bases lying between them. Germline V gives CDR1 MNHNS, CDR2 SASEGT. The CDR3 runs to 15 residues. The CDR3 DNA sequence: TGTGCCAGCAGGACCCTGGAGGGGCGCGGCTATGGCTACACCTTC. Encoded protein: CASRTLEGRGYGYTF.

J is TRBJ1-1 and V is TRBV27; D gene uncertain. The germline CDR1 and CDR2 sequences are MNHEY and SMNVEV (reference sequence). Trimming shortened V by 7 bases and J by 0 bases, and 15 bases separated the two germline ends. The CDR3 loop spans 15 amino acids. CDR3 nucleotide sequence: TGTGCCAGCAATCTAGGGTTCGGTGTGAACACTGAAGCTTTCTTT. Translated: CASNLGFGVNTEAFF.